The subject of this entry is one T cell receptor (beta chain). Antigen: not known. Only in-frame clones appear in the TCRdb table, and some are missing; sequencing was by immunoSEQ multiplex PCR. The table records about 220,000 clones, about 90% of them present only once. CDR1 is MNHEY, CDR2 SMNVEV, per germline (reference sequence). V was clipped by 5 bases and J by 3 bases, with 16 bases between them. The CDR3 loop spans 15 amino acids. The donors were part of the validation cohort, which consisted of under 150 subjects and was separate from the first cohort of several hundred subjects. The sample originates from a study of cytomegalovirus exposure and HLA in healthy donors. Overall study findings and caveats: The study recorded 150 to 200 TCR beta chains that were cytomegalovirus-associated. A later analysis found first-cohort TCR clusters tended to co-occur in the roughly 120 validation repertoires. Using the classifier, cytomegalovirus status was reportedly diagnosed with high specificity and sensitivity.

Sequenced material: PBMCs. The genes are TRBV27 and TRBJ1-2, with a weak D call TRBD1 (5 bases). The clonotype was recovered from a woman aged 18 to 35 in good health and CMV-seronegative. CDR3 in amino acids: CASSGQGVDYYGYTF. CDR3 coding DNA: TGTGCCAGCAGTGGCCAGGGCGTTGACTACTATGGCTACACCTTC.